Sequencing of this T cell receptor (beta chain) was carried out in a study of T-cell reconstitution after alpha-beta-depleted transplantation in children. Findings and limits, study-wide: Surviving recipient T cells and thymic progenitors underlay high day-60 TCRbeta diversity in some patients.

The junction had 6 bases not matched to a gene; V was cut back by 2 bases and J by 5 bases. Germline V gene sequence: CDR1 SGHRS, CDR2 YFSETQ. The CDR3 is 14 residues long. Researchers prepared the TCRbeta library using unique molecular identifiers, the study reports. One entry per CDR3 protein results from TCRdb running MiXCR on the PCR reads. The sample has a few hundred thousand distinct CDR3 sequences, approximately 30% seen once. Worth noting for this clonotype: What it recognizes is unknown.

The chain employs TRBV5-1 and TRBJ2-7; 8 bases are shared with TRBD1. Sequencing used PBMCs, obtained before TCRalphabeta/CD19-depleted stem cell transplant. The sequence came from a boy less than two years old with Wiskott-Aldrich syndrome, due to receive a stem cell transplant. Here the CDR3 reads CASSLSGGENEQYF. The CDR3 DNA reads as TGCGCCAGCAGCTTATCAGGGGGCGAGAACGAGCAGTACTTC.